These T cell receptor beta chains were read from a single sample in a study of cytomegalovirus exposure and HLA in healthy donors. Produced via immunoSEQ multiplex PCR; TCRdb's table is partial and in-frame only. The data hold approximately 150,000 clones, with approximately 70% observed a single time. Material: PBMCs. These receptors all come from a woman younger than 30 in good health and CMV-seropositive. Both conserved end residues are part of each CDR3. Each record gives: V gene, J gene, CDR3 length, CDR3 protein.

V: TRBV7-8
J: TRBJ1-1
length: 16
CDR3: CASSLLGQLLNTEAFF

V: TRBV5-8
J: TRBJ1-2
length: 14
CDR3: CASSLAQGRWGYTF

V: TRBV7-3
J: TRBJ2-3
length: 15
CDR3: CASSLMQGERNTQYF

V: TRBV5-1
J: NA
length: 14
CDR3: CASSSGQNTYEQYF

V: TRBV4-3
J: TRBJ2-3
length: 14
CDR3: CASSPAPAGRTQYF

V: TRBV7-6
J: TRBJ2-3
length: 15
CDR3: CASSPQRGETDTQYF

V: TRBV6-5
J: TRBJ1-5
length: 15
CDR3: CASSYSIRGDQPQHF

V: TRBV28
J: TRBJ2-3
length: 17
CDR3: CASSLGTGGYVTDTQYF

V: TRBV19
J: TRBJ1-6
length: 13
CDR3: CASSISGNSPLHF

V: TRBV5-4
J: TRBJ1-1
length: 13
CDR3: CASEDRVNTEAFF

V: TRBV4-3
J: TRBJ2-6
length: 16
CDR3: CASSQEGHSGANVLTF

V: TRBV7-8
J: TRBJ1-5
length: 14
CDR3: CASSLGQLNQPQHF

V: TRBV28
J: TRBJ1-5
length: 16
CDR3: CASSLLPTGENQPQHF

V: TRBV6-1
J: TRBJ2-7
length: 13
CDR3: CASSDHQDRIILF

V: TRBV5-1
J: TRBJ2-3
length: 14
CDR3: CASRQGPSTDTQYF

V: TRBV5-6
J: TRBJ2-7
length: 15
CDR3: CASSLGGGASDEQYF

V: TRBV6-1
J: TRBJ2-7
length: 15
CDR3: CASSVTSGGSYEQYF

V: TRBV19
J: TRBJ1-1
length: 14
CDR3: CASNRPGGLAEAFF

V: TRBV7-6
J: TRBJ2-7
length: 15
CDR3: CASSTGGAEIYEQYF

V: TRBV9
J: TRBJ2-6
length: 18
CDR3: CASSVGQGRLSGANVLTF

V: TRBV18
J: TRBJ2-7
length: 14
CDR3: CASSRATGGEEQYF

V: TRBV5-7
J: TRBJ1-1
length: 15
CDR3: CASSWTNRGFTEAFF

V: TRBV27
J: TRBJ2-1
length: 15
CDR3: CASSLTGTGYNEQFF

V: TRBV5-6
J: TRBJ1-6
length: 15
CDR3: CASSQDGGLNSPLHF

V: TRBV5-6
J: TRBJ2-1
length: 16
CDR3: CASSWTTGAGSNEQFF

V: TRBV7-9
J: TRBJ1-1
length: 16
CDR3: CASSPARGTGDTEAFF

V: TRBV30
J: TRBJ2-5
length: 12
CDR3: CAWSAGQETQYF

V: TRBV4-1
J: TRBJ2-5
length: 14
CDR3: CASSPYQGRETQYF

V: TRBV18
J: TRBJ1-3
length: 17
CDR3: CASSPPGGTDSGNTIYF

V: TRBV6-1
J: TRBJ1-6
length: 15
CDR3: CASRRPGDGNSPLHF

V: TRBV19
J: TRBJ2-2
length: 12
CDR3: CASSIQGGELFF

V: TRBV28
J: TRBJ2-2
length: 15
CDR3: CASTSPGGNTGELFF

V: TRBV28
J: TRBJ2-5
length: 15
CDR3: CASNAPGQSKETQYF

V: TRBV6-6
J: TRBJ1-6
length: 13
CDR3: CASSTGVNSPLHF

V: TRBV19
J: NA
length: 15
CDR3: CASSRGLAASYEQYF

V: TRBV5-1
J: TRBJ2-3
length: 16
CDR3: CASSQVGTGPTDTQYF

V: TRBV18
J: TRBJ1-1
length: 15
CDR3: CASSVGGSSDTEAFF

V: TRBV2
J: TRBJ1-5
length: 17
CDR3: CASSVGGPGWSNQPQHF

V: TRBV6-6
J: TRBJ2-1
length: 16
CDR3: CASRWLAGSQDNEQFF

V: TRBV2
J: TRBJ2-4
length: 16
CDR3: CASSVLGLLAKNIQYF

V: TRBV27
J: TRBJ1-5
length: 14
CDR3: CASRAVYSNQPQHF

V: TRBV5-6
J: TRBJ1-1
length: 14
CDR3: CASSFVSWNTEAFF

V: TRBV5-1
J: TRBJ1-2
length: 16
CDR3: CASSSDLRTGGYGYTF